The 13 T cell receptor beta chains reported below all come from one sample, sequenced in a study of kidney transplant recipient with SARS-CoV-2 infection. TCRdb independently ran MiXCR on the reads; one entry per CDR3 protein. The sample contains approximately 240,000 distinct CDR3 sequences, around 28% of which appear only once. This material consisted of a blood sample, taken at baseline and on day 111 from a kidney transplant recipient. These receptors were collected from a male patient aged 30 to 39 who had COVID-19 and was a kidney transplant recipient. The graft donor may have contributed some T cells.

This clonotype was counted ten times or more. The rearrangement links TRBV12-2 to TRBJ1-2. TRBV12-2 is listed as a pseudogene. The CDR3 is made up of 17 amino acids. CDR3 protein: CASRETGTPRKTYGYTF. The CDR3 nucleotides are TGTGCAAGTCGCGAAACCGGGACTCCACGAAAGACCTATGGCTACACCTTC.

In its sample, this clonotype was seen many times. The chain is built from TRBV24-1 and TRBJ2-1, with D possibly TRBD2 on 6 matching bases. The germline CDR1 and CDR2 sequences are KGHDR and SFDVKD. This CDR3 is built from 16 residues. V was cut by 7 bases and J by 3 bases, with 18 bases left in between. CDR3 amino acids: CATRIVRDWNYNEQFF. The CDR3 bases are TGTGCCACCAGAATAGTCCGGGACTGGAACTACAATGAGCAGTTCTTC.

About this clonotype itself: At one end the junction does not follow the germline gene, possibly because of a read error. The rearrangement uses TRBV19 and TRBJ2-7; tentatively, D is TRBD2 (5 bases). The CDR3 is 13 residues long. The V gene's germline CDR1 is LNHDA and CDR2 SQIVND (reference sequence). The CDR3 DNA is TGTGACAGTAACCCCGGACTGATATACGAGCAGTACTTC. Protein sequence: CDSNPGLIYEQYF.

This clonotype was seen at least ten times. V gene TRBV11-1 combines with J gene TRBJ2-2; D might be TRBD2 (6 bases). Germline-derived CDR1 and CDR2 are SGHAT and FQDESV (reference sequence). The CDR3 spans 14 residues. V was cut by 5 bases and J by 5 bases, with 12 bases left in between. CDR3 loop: CASSTGVQTGELFF. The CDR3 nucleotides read TGTGCCAGCAGCACGGGAGTTCAGACCGGGGAGCTGTTTTTT.

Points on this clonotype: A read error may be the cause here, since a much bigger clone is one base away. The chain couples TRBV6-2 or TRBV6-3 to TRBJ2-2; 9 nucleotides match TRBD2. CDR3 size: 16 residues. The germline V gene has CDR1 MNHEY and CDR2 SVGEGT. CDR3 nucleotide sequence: TGTGCCACCCTCCGAGCGGGAGGCCTTAACACCGGGGAGCCGTTTTTT. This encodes CATLRAGGLNTGEPFF.

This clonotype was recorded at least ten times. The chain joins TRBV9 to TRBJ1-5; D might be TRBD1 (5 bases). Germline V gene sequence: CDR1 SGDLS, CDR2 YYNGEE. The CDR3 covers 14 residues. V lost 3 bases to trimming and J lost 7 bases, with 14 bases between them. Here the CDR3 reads CASSGTRGDQPQHF. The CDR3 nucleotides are TGTGCCAGCAGCGGGACTAGAGGGGACCAGCCCCAGCATTTT.

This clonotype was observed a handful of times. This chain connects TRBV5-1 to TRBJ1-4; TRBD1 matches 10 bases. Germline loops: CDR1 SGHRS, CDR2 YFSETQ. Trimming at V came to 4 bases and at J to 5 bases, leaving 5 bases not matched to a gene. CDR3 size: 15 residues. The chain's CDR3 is CASSPSGQGNEKLFF. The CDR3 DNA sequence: TGCGCCAGCAGCCCGTCGGGACAGGGGAATGAAAAACTGTTTTTT.

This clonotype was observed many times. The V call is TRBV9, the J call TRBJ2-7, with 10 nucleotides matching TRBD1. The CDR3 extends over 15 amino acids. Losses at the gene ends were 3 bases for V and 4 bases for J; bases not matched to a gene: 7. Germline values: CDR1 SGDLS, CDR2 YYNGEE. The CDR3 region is CASSASGTGAYEQYF. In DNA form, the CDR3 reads TGTGCCAGCAGCGCCTCCGGGACAGGGGCTTACGAGCAGTACTTC.

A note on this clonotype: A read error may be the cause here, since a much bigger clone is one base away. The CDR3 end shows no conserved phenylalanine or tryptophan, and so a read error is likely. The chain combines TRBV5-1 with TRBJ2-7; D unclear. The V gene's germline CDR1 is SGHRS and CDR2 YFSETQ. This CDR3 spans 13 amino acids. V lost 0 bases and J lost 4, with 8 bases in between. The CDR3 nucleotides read TGCGCCAGCAGCTTGGTAGATTCTTACGAGCAGTACTCC. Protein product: CASSLVDSYEQYS.

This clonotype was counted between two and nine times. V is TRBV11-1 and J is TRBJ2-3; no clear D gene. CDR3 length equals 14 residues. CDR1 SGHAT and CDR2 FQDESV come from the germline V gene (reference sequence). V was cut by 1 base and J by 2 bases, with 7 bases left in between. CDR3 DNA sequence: TGTGCCAGCAGCTTAGATAGGTTCACAGATACGCAGTATTTT. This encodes CASSLDRFTDTQYF. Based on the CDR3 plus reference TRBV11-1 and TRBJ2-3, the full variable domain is EAEVAQSPRYKITEKSQAVAFWCDPISGHATLYWYRQILGQGPELLVQFQDESVVDDSQLPKDRFSAERLKGVDSTLKIQPAELGDSAMYLCASSLDRFTDTQYFGPGTRLTVL.

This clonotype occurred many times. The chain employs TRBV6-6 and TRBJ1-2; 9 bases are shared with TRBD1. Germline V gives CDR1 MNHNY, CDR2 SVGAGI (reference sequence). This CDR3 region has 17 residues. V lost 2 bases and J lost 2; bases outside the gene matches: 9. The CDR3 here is CASSYKSTGGANYGYTF. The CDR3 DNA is TGTGCCAGCAGTTACAAGTCGACAGGGGGGGCCAACTATGGCTACACCTTC.

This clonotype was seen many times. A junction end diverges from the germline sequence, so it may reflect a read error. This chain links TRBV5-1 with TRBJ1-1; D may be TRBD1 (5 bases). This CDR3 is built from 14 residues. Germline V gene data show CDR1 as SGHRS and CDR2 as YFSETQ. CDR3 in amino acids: CASSLGPVNTEAFF. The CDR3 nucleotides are TGTGCCAGCAGTTTGGGACCGGTGAACACTGAAGCTTTCTTT.

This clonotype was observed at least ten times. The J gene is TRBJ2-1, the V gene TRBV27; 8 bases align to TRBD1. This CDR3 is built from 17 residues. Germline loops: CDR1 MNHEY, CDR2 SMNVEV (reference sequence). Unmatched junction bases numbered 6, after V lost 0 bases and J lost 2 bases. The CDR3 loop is CASSLSATGGPYNEQFF. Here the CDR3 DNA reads TGTGCCAGCAGTTTATCCGCCACAGGGGGGCCCTACAATGAGCAGTTCTTC.